This T cell receptor (beta chain) was retrieved from a study of T cell responses to AZD1222 COVID-19 vaccine. Findings and caveats of the study: Clonal diversity may have been underestimated, and the donors were mostly white British, with more females than males. Mapped onto spike, vaccine-associated CD4 TCRs spanned it and were dominant at 160-218 and 743-854. Increases in Spike-specific TCR breadth and depth were seen after two AZD1222 doses. Repertoires were sampled only after the peak T cell response.

Comment on this clone: No antigen is known for it.

Generated by immunoSEQ multiplex PCR, the TCRdb table keeps only in-frame clones and is missing some. The sample holds about 130,000 clones, approximately 85% seen once. The CDR3 is made up of 16 amino acids. The origin of this receptor is an adult who received the AZD1222 COVID-19 vaccine. The source material was peripheral blood, sampled 28 days after the second AZD1222 dose. The chain uses TRBV21-1 and TRBJ1-5; no check of the table's D call, TRBD1, against the DNA was made. TRBV21-1 corresponds to a pseudogene. This CDR3 reads CASSKGQGALGQPQHF. CDR3 DNA: TGTGCCAGCAGCAAGGGACAGGGGGCTTTGGGGCAGCCCCAGCATTTT.